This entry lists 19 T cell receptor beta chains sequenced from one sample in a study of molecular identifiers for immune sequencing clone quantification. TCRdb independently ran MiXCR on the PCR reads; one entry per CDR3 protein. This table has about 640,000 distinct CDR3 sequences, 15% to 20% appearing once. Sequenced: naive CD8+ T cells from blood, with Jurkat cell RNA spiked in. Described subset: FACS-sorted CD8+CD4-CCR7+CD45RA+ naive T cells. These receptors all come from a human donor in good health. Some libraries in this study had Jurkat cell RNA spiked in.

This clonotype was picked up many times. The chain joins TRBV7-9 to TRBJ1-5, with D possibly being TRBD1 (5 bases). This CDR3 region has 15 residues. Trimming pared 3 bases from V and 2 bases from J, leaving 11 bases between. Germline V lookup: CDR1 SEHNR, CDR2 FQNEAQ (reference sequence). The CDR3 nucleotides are TGTGCCAGCAGCTTTGCGGGACCGGGCAATCAGCCCCAGCATTTT. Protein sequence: CASSFAGPGNQPQHF.

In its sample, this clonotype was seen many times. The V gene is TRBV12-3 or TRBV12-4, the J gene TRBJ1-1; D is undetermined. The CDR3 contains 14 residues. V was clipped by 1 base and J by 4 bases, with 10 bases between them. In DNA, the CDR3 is TGTGCCAGCAGTTTAGACCCCCGACTCACTGAAGCTTTCTTT. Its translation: CASSLDPRLTEAFF.

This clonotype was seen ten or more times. The CDR3 DNA reads as TGTGCCAGCAGTGGGCCGGGACAGGGGGCGCTTTTGGAAGCTTTCTTT. Amino acid sequence: CASSGPGQGALLEAFF. The V and J genes are TRBV6-1 and TRBJ1-1, with 12 bases fitting TRBD1. The CDR3 loop spans 16 amino acids. Looked up from germline, CDR1 is MNHNS and CDR2 is SASEGT. With 4 bases clipped from V and 8 bases from J, the junction kept 11 bases outside the gene matches.

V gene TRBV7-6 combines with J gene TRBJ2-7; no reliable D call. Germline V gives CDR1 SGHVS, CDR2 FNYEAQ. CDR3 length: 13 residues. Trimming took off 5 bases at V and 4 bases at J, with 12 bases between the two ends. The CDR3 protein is CASSLNPRYEQYF. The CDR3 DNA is TGTGCCAGCAGCCTCAACCCCAGATACGAGCAGTACTTC.

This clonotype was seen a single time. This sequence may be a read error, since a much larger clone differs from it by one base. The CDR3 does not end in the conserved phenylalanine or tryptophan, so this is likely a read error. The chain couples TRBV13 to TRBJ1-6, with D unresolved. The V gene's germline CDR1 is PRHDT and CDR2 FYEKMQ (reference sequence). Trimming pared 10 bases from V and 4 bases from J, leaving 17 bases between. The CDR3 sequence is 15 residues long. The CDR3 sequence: CATKVMAEYNSPLHL. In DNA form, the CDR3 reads TGTGCCACCAAGGTCATGGCTGAGTATAATTCACCCCTCCACTTG.

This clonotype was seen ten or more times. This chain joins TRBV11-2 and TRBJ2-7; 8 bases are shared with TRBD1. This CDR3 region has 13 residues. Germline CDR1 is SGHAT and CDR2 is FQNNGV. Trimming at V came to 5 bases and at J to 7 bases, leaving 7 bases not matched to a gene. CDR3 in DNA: TGTGCCAGCAGCCCGGACAGGGCTTGGGAGCAGTACTTC. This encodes CASSPDRAWEQYF.

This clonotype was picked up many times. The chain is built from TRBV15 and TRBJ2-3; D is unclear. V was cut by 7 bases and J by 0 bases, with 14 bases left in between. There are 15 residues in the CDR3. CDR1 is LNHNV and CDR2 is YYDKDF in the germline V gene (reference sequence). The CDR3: CATNIADSSTDTQYF. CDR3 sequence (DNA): TGTGCCACCAATATAGCAGACTCTAGCACAGATACGCAGTATTTT.

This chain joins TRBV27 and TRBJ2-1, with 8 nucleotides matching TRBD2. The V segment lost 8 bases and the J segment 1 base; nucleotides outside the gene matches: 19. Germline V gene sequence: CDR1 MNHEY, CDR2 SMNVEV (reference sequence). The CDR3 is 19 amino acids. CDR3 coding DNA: TGTGCCAGCCGCCCCGTAGGACTAGCATTTGACGCTTCCTACAATGAGCAGTTCTTC. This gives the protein CASRPVGLAFDASYNEQFF.

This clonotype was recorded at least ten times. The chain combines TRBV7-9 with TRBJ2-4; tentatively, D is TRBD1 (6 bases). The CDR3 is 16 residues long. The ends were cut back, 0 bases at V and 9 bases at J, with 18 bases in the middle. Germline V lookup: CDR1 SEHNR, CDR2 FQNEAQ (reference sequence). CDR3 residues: CASSLAGRPGVVIQYF. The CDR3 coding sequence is TGTGCCAGCAGCTTAGCAGGCAGGCCAGGGGTTGTCATTCAGTACTTC.

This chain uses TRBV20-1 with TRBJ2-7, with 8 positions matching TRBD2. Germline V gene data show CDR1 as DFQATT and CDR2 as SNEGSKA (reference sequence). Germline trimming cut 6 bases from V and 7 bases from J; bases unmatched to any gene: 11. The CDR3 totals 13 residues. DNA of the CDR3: TGCAGTGCCCGTGGACTAGCCCGGATGGAGCAGTACTTC. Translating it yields CSARGLARMEQYF.

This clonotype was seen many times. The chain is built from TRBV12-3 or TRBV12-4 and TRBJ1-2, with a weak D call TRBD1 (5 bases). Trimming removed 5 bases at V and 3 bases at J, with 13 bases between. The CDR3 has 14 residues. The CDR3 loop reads CASSPRQFDYGYTF. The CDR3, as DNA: TGTGCCAGCAGTCCCCGACAGTTCGACTATGGCTACACCTTC.

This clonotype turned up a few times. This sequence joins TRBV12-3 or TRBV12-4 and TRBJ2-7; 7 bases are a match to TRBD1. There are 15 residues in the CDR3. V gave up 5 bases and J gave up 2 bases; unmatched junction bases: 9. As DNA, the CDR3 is TGTGCCAGCAGTCAACTCGACAGGGTCCCCTACGAGCAGTACTTC. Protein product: CASSQLDRVPYEQYF.

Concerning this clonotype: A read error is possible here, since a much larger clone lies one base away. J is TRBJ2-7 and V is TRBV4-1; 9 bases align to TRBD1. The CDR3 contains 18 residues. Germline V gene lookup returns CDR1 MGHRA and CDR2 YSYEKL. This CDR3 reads CTSSQGFSSRDRDYEQYF. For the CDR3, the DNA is TGCACCAGCAGCCAAGGTTTCTCGAGCCGGGACAGGGACTACGAGCAGTACTTC.

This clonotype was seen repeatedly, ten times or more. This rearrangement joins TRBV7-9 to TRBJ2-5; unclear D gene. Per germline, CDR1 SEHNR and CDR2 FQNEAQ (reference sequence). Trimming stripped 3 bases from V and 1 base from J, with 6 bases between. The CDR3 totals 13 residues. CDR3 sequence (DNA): TGTGCCAGCAGCTTCTCATCCCAAGAGACCCAGTACTTC. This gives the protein CASSFSSQETQYF.

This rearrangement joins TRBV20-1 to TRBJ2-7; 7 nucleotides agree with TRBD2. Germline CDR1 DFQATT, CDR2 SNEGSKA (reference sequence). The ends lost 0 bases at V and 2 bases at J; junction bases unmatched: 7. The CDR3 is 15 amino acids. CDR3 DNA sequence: TGCAGTGCTAGAGATATGGCGGGAGTACCCTACGAGCAGTACTTC. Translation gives CSARDMAGVPYEQYF.

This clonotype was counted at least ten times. The CDR3 bases are TGTGCCAGCAGCTCCCCGAATGTGGGCGGGCAGTATTTT. It encodes CASSSPNVGGQYF. The chain links TRBV7-9 to TRBJ2-3, with D uncertain. Trimming cost V 4 bases and J 11 bases, with 16 bases left between them. Germline CDR1 and CDR2: SEHNR and FQNEAQ (reference sequence). The CDR3 is 13 residues long.

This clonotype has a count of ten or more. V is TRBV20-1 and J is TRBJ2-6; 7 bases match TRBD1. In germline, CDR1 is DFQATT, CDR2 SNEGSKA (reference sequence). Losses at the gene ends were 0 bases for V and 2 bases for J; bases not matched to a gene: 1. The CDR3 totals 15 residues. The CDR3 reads CSAREQGTGANVLTF. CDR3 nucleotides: TGCAGTGCTAGAGAACAGGGGACTGGGGCCAACGTCCTGACTTTC.

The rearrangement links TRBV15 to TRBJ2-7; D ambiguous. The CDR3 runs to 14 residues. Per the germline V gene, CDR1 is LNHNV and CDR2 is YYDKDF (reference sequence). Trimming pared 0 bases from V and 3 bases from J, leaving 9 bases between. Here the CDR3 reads CATSRDVVFYEQYF. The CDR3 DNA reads TGTGCCACCAGCAGAGATGTGGTCTTCTACGAGCAGTACTTC.

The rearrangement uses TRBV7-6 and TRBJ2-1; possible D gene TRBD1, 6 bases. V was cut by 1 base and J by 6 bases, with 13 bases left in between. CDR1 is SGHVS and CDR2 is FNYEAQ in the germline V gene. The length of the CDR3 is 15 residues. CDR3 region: CASSLVTGTSNEQFF. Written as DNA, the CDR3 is TGTGCCAGCAGCTTAGTTACAGGGACCTCCAATGAGCAGTTCTTC. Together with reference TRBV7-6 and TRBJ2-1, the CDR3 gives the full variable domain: GAGVSQSPRYKVTKRGQDVALRCDPISGHVSLYWYRQALGQGPEFLTYFNYEAQQDKSGLPNDRFSAERPEGSISTLTIQRTEQRDSAMYRCASSLVTGTSNEQFFGPGTRLTVL.